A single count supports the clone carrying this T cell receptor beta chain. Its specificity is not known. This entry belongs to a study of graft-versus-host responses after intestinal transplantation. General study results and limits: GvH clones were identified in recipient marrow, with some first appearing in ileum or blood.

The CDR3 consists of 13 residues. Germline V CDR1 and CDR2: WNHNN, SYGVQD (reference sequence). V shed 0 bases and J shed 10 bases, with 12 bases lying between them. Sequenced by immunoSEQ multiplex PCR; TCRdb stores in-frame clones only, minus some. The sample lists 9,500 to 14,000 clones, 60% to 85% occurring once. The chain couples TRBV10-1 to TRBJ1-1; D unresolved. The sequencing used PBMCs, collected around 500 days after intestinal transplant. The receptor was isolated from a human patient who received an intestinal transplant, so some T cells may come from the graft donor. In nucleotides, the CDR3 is TGCGCCAGCAGTGAGTCTGGAAGAGGGAGAGCTTTCTTT. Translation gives CASSESGRGRAFF.